Listed below are T cell receptor beta chains from one sample, sequenced in a study of CD8 T cells in Susac syndrome. TCRdb reprocessed the immunoSEQ multiplex PCR reads with MiXCR, giving one entry per CDR3 protein. This sample has roughly 150,000 distinct CDR3 sequences; 85% to 95% occur once, and the top ten carry around 0.21%. Sequenced: CD8+ T cells from PBMCs. The receptor source for this set is a human donor with multiple sclerosis. The CDR3 runs from the conserved cysteine through the conserved F or W. A D gene is named only where the DNA matches it firmly.

d_gene: .
v_gene: TRBV20-1
j_gene: TRBJ2-7
CDR3nt: TGCAGTGCCTCCGGGACACCTTTGTCCGCCTACGAGCAGTACTTC
CDR3aa: CSASGTPLSAYEQYF

d_gene: TRBD1
v_gene: TRBV20-1
j_gene: TRBJ1-2
CDR3nt: TGCAGTGCTTGGGACAGGGGGTCGCACTATGGCTACACCTTC
CDR3aa: CSAWDRGSHYGYTF

d_gene: .
v_gene: TRBV30
j_gene: TRBJ1-2
CDR3nt: TGTGCCTGGACGTACAGGGAGGATGGCTACACCTTC
CDR3aa: CAWTYREDGYTF

d_gene: .
v_gene: TRBV6-5
j_gene: TRBJ1-2
CDR3nt: TGTGCCAGCAGTGCGACATTGGGAGCCAACGGCTACACCTTC
CDR3aa: CASSATLGANGYTF

d_gene: .
v_gene: TRBV2
j_gene: TRBJ2-7
CDR3nt: TGTGCCAGCCTCGGAAAATCCTACGAGCAGTACTTC
CDR3aa: CASLGKSYEQYF

d_gene: .
v_gene: TRBV19
j_gene: TRBJ1-1
CDR3nt: TGTGCCAGTAGTACCGGATCAGGGAGGAGTGAAGCTTTCTTT
CDR3aa: CASSTGSGRSEAFF

d_gene: .
v_gene: TRBV15
j_gene: TRBJ1-4
CDR3nt: TGTGCCACCAGCAGAGGGGACGGCGGAAATGAAAAACTGTTTTTT
CDR3aa: CATSRGDGGNEKLFF

d_gene: .
v_gene: TRBV4-3
j_gene: TRBJ2-1
CDR3nt: TGCGCCAGCAGCCAAGATAGTGGGGCCTACAATGAGCAGTTCTTC
CDR3aa: CASSQDSGAYNEQFF

d_gene: .
v_gene: TRBV9
j_gene: TRBJ1-6
CDR3nt: TGTGCCAGCAGCCAAGGTTCTAATTCACCCCTCCACTTT
CDR3aa: CASSQGSNSPLHF

d_gene: .
v_gene: TRBV4-2
j_gene: TRBJ2-1
CDR3nt: TGTGCCAGCAGCCTCACGGGTAGTGAGCAGTTCTTC
CDR3aa: CASSLTGSEQFF

d_gene: .
v_gene: TRBV7-9
j_gene: TRBJ1-2
CDR3nt: TGTGCCAGCAGCTTGGAACAGGTCTATGGCTACACCTTC
CDR3aa: CASSLEQVYGYTF

d_gene: .
v_gene: TRBV7-8
j_gene: TRBJ2-3
CDR3nt: TGTGCCAGTTTCGCGGACCGCACAGATACGCAGTATTTT
CDR3aa: CASFADRTDTQYF

d_gene: .
v_gene: TRBV13
j_gene: TRBJ2-7
CDR3nt: TGTGCCAGCAGCTTAATTCAGGACAAGCAGTACTTC
CDR3aa: CASSLIQDKQYF